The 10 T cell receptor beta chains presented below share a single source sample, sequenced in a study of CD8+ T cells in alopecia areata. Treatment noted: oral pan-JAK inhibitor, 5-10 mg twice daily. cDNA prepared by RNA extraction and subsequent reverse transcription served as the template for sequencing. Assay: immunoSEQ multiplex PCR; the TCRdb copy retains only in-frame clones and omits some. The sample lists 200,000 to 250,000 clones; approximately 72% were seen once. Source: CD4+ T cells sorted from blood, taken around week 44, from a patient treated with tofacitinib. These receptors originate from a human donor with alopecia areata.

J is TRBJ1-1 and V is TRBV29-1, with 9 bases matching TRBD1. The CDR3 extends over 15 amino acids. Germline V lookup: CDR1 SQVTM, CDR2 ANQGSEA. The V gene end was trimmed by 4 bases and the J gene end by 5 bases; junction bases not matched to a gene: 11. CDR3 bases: TGCAGCGTTGCCACGGGACAGGGTTGGAGGACTGAAGCTTTCTTT. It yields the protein CSVATGQGWRTEAFF.

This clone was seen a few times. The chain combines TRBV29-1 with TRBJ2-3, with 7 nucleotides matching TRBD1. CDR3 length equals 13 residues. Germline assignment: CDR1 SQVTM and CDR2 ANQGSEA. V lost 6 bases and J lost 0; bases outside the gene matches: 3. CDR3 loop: CSVWDSSTDTQYF. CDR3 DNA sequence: TGCAGCGTATGGGACAGCAGCACAGATACGCAGTATTTT.

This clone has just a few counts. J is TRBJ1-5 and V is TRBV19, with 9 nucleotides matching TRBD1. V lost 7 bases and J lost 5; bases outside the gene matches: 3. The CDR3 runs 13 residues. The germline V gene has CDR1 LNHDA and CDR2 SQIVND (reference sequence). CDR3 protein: CASMGDRDQPQHF. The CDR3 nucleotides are TGTGCCAGTATGGGGGACAGGGATCAGCCCCAGCATTTT.

The CDR3 nucleotides are TGTGCCAGCAGCGGGGTTGCATACGAGCAGTACTTC. Translation: CASSGVAYEQYF. This chain connects TRBV2 to TRBJ2-7; D is perhaps TRBD2 (5 bases). CDR3 length: 12 amino acids. Germline assignment: CDR1 SNHLY and CDR2 FYNNEI. V lost 6 bases and J 4 bases, leaving 10 bases between the germline ends. Combining the CDR3 with reference TRBV2 and TRBJ2-7 gives the whole variable domain EPEVTQTPSHQVTQMGQEVILRCVPISNHLYFYWYRQILGQKVEFLVSFYNNEISEKSEIFDDQFSVERPDGSNFTLKIRSTKLEDSAMYFCASSGVAYEQYFGPGTRLTVT.

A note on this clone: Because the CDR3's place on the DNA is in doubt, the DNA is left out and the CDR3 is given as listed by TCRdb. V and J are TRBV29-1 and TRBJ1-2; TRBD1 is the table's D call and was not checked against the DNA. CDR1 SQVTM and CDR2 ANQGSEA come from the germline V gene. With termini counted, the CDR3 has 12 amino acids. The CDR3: CSVATGTPTSGF.

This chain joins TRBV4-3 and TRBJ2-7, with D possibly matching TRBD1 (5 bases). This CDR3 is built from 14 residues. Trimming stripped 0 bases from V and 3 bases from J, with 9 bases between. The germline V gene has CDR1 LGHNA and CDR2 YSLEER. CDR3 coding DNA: TGCGCCAGCAGCCAAGAATTAGGGGTCTACGAGCAGTACTTC. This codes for CASSQELGVYEQYF.

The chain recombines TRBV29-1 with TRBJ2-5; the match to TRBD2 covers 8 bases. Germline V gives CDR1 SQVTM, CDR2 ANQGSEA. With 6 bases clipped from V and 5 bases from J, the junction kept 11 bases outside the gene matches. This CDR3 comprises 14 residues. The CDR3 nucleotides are TGCAGCGTCTTCCATCGGGGGGGCGATGAGACCCAGTACTTC. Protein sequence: CSVFHRGGDETQYF.

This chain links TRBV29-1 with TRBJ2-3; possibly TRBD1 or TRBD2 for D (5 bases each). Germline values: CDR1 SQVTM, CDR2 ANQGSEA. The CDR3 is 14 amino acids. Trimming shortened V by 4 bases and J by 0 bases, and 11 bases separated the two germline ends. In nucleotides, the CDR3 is TGCAGCGTTGTCATCGGGGCTAGCACAGATACGCAGTATTTT. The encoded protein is CSVVIGASTDTQYF.

The CDR3 sequence is CAWNSGGNQPQHF. The DNA of the CDR3 is TGTGCCTGGAATAGTGGAGGTAACCAGCCCCAGCATTTT. The chain joins TRBV30 to TRBJ1-5; D not certain. This CDR3 has 13 residues. The germline V gene encodes CDR1 GTSNPN and CDR2 SVGIG (reference sequence). The V end was cut by 4 bases, the J end by 7 bases, with 14 bases between.

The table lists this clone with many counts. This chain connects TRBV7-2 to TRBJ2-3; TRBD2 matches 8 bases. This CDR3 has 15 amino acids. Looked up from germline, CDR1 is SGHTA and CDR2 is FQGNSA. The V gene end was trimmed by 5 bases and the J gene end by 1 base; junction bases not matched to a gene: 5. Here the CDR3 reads CASSGSGGGTDTQYF. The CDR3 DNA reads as TGTGCCAGCAGCGGCAGCGGGGGCGGCACAGATACGCAGTATTTT.